This T cell receptor (beta chain) was identified in a study of control samples from healthy donors and cancer patients. Repertoires were generated with immunoSEQ multiplex PCR, while TCRdb's copy carries only in-frame clones and drops some. The sample consists of 150,000 to 180,000 clones, over 90% of them appearing once. Sequenced material: blood. This TCR was recovered from a man aged 45 to 65 in good health.

The CDR3: CASSYRTGGTTGELFF. DNA of the CDR3: TGCGCCAGCAGCTACAGGACAGGGGGGACCACCGGGGAGCTGTTTTTT. The rearrangement joins TRBV5-1 to TRBJ2-2; TRBD1 agrees at 10 bases. J gave up 4 bases and V 3 bases, and 6 bases lay outside the gene matches. Looked up from germline, CDR1 is SGHRS and CDR2 is YFSETQ. The CDR3 loop spans 16 amino acids.